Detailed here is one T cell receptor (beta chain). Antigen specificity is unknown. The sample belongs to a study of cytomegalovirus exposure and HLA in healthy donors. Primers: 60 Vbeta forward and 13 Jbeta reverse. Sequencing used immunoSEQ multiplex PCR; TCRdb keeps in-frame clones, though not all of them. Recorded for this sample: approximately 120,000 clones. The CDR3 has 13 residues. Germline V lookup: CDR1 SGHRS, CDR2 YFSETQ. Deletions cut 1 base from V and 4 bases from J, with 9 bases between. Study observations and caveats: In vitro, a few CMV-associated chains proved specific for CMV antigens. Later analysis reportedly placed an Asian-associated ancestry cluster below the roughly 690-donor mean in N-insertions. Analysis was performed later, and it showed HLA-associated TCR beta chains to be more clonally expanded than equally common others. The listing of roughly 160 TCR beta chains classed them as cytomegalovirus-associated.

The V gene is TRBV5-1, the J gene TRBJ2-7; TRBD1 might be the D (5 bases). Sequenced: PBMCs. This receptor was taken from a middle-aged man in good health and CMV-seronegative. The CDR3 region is CASSLTGPYEQYF. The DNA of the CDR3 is TGCGCCAGCAGCTTGACAGGACCTTACGAGCAGTACTTC.